What follows are 24 T cell receptor beta chains derived from one specimen sequenced in a study of OX40 agonist ivuxolimab in advanced cancers. The table came from immunoSEQ multiplex PCR; TCRdb's copy has only in-frame clones and leaves some out. The table lists fewer than 70,000 clones, around 84% of them singletons. Sequencing was performed on CD4+ or CD8+ T cells sorted from blood, taken in a trial of the OX40 agonist ivuxolimab. The receptors stem from an adult with an advanced solid tumor such as melanoma, head and neck, liver or kidney cancer.

V is TRBV7-3 and J is TRBJ2-2; 11 bases fit TRBD2. V trimming: 4 bases; J trimming: 5 bases; junction bases outside the gene matches: 3. This CDR3 comprises 15 residues. CDR1 SGHTA and CDR2 FQGTGA come from the germline V gene. The DNA of the CDR3 is TGTGCCAGCAGCTCTGGACTAGCGGGTACCGGGGAGCTGTTTTTT. Amino acids: CASSSGLAGTGELFF.

The chain is built from TRBV30 and TRBJ2-4, with D maybe TRBD1 (6 bases). Trimming stripped 4 bases from V and 7 bases from J, with 14 bases between. The CDR3 is 13 amino acids. Germline V gene lookup returns CDR1 GTSNPN and CDR2 SVGIG (reference sequence). Written as DNA, the CDR3 is TGTGCCTGGATGGGGGACACTCTCAACATTCAGTACTTC. Residues: CAWMGDTLNIQYF.

V usage is TRBV19 and J usage is TRBJ2-5; a weak D match, TRBD1 (6 bases). CDR3 length: 14 residues. Trimming pared 5 bases from V and 0 bases from J, leaving 10 bases between. Germline V CDR1 and CDR2: LNHDA, SQIVND (reference sequence). The chain's CDR3 is CASSSRDNQETQYF. The CDR3 bases are TGTGCCAGTAGTTCCCGGGACAACCAAGAGACCCAGTACTTC. Filled out from reference TRBV19 and TRBJ2-5, the complete variable domain reads DGGITQSPKYLFRKEGQNVTLSCEQNLNHDAMYWYRQDPGQGLRLIYYSQIVNDFQKGDIAEGYSVSREKKESFPLTVTSAQKNPTAFYLCASSSRDNQETQYFGPGTRLLVL.

V usage is TRBV19 and J usage is TRBJ2-2; 7 nucleotides agree with TRBD1. CDR3 length equals 15 residues. J lost 0 bases, V lost 6 bases, and 4 bases had no gene match. CDR1 LNHDA and CDR2 SQIVND come from the germline V gene (reference sequence). DNA of the CDR3: TGTGCCAGTAGGACAGGGTTCACGAACACCGGGGAGCTGTTTTTT. Translated, it gives CASRTGFTNTGELFF.

The chain employs TRBV19 and TRBJ2-5; D gene unclear. The CDR3 runs 13 residues. V was shortened by 1 base and J by 6 bases, with 9 bases between the two germline ends. Germline CDR1 LNHDA, CDR2 SQIVND (reference sequence). CDR3 residues: CASSIATGQTQYF. CDR3 coding DNA: TGTGCCAGTAGTATAGCCACCGGGCAGACCCAGTACTTC.

The V and J genes are TRBV9 and TRBJ2-1; no firm D call. The germline gives CDR1 SGDLS, CDR2 YYNGEE. The CDR3 runs 13 residues. V lost 2 bases and J 7 bases, leaving 10 bases between the germline ends. The CDR3 DNA follows: TGTGCCAGCAGCGTGAGGATGGGGAATGAGCAGTTCTTC. Translating gives CASSVRMGNEQFF.

The chain uses TRBV27 and TRBJ2-1; D might be TRBD2 (5 bases). From germline, CDR1 is MNHEY and CDR2 SMNVEV (reference sequence). The CDR3 has 16 amino acids. The V gene lost 6 bases and the J gene lost 1 base, with 16 bases spanning the gap. The CDR3 DNA sequence: TGTGCCAGCAGCCTAAGGTCGGGGATTTCCTACAATGAGCAGTTCTTC. It yields the protein CASSLRSGISYNEQFF.

The chain has TRBV27 and TRBJ1-5, with D possibly being TRBD1 (5 bases). CDR1 and CDR2 (germline): MNHEY, SMNVEV (reference sequence). Trimming shortened V by 2 bases and J by 7 bases, and 12 bases separated the two germline ends. This CDR3 contains 14 residues. The CDR3 protein is CASSLMRGEQPQHF. The CDR3 nucleotides are TGTGCCAGCAGTTTAATGAGGGGTGAACAGCCCCAGCATTTT.

In this sample, this clone turned up once. The V call is TRBV19, the J call TRBJ1-1, with D unclear. Trimming removed 3 bases at V and 1 base at J, with 9 bases between. The CDR3 sequence is 14 residues long. Germline V CDR1 and CDR2: LNHDA, SQIVND (reference sequence). DNA for the CDR3: TGTGCCAGTAGTATTGGACGGGCGAACACTGAAGCTTTCTTT. It specifies CASSIGRANTEAFF.

The chain uses TRBV5-1 and TRBJ2-7; D gene uncertain. Trimming removed 5 bases from V and 3 bases from J, with 9 bases in between. This CDR3 is built from 12 residues. CDR1 and CDR2 from the germline V gene are SGHRS and YFSETQ. CDR3 in DNA: TGCGCCAGCAGTTATGACAACTACGAGCAGTACTTC. Its protein product is CASSYDNYEQYF.

This clone has just a few counts. This rearrangement joins TRBV30 to TRBJ1-5; 7 positions agree with TRBD1. The CDR3 contains 15 residues. J lost 11 bases, V lost 2 bases, and 15 bases had no gene match. The V gene's germline CDR1 is GTSNPN and CDR2 SVGIG (reference sequence). The CDR3 DNA sequence: TGTGCCTGGAGTCTAAGGGCAGGGGGGACGGGGGCCCAGCATTTT. Translation: CAWSLRAGGTGAQHF.

This chain links TRBV7-3 with TRBJ2-7; 12 positions agree with TRBD2. Looked up from germline, CDR1 is SGHTA and CDR2 is FQGTGA. The CDR3 contains 14 residues. With V trimmed by 5 bases and J by 3 bases, 2 bases remained unmatched. DNA of the CDR3: TGTGCCAGCAGCCCGACTAGCGGGAGCTACGAGCAGTACTTC. Translation gives CASSPTSGSYEQYF.

The chain joins TRBV5-5 to TRBJ2-2, with TRBD2 matching 7 bases. The ends lost 1 base at V and 0 bases at J; junction bases unmatched: 3. There are 16 residues in the CDR3. CDR1 SGHKS and CDR2 YYEKEE come from the germline V gene (reference sequence). The CDR3: CASSLLGGTNTGELFF. The CDR3 region has the DNA TGTGCCAGCAGCTTGCTGGGGGGGACGAACACCGGGGAGCTGTTTTTT.

Only a few counts were recorded for this clone. The rearrangement joins TRBV7-2 to TRBJ2-7; D gene ambiguous. The CDR3 extends over 13 amino acids. Trimming removed 2 bases at V and 4 bases at J, with 9 bases between. CDR1 is SGHTA and CDR2 is FQGNSA in the germline V gene. Written as DNA, the CDR3 is TGTGCCAGCAGCTTATTATTCGAGTACGAGCAGTACTTC. Translating gives CASSLLFEYEQYF.

CDR3 sequence (DNA): TGTGCCAGCTCATCCCAGAGCTCCTACGAGCAGTACTTC. Protein sequence: CASSSQSSYEQYF. This chain joins TRBV18 and TRBJ2-7; D ambiguous. Trimming left V 5 bases short and J 0 bases short, with 8 bases between. The CDR3 runs 13 residues. CDR1 and CDR2 (germline): KGHSH, LQKENI.

This chain connects TRBV21-1 to TRBJ1-5; TRBD1, as called in the table, went unchecked against the DNA. TRBV21-1 is noted as a pseudogene. The CDR3 totals 17 residues. As DNA, the CDR3 is TGTGCCAGCAGCAAAGATAAAGGACAGGGTTCTCGGCAGCCCCAGCATTTT. It translates to CASSKDKGQGSRQPQHF.

The chain uses TRBV2 and TRBJ1-2; TRBD1 matches at 8 bases. Losses at the gene ends were 3 bases for V and 6 bases for J; bases not matched to a gene: 9. CDR3 length equals 15 residues. Germline V gene data show CDR1 as SNHLY and CDR2 as FYNNEI. DNA of the CDR3: TGTGCCAGCAGTGATCCATCCGGGACAGGAGATGGCTACACCTTC. This gives the protein CASSDPSGTGDGYTF. Complete variable domain (other parts from reference TRBV2 and TRBJ1-2): EPEVTQTPSHQVTQMGQEVILRCVPISNHLYFYWYRQILGQKVEFLVSFYNNEISEKSEIFDDQFSVERPDGSNFTLKIRSTKLEDSAMYFCASSDPSGTGDGYTFGSGTRLTVV.

J is TRBJ2-1 and V is TRBV7-2; 10 bases line up with TRBD2. The germline V gene has CDR1 SGHTA and CDR2 FQGNSA. There are 16 residues in the CDR3. The V segment lost 5 bases and the J segment 1 base; nucleotides outside the gene matches: 5. CDR3 coding DNA: TGTGCCAGCAGCCTTGCTAGCGGGAGATCCTACAATGAGCAGTTCTTC. This encodes CASSLASGRSYNEQFF. Full variable domain (outside the CDR3, taken from reference TRBV7-2 and TRBJ2-1): GAGVSQSPSNKVTEKGKDVELRCDPISGHTALYWYRQSLGQGLEFLIYFQGNSAPDKSGLPSDRFSAERTGGSVSTLTIQRTQQEDSAVYLCASSLASGRSYNEQFFGPGTRLTVL.

The chain joins TRBV2 to TRBJ2-1; D is ambiguous. This CDR3 has 15 residues. The V end lost 2 bases, the J end lost 0 bases, and 8 bases lay between the germline ends. The V gene's germline CDR1 is SNHLY and CDR2 FYNNEI. As DNA, the CDR3 is TGTGCCAGCAGTGAACGACGAAGCTCCTACAATGAGCAGTTCTTC. Its translation: CASSERRSSYNEQFF.

The chain is built from TRBV5-3 and TRBJ2-3; D gene unclear. TRBV5-3 is reported as an ORF; its role is uncertain. The CDR3 is made up of 14 amino acids. V was pared by 0 bases and J by 1 base, with 6 bases between. CDR3 bases: TGTGCCAGAAGCTTGGAGCAGGGCACAGATACGCAGTATTTT. Its translation: CARSLEQGTDTQYF.

The table lists this clone with a few counts. This chain links TRBV7-2 with TRBJ1-2, with unresolved D. Trimming pared 7 bases from V and 5 bases from J, leaving 14 bases between. Germline V CDR1 and CDR2: SGHTA, FQGNSA. CDR3 length equals 13 residues. The chain's CDR3 is CASTTGPNYGYTF. As DNA, the CDR3 is TGTGCCAGCACCACGGGTCCGAATTATGGCTACACCTTC.

This sequence joins TRBV2 and TRBJ2-7; TRBD2 aligns across 11 bases. Trimming took 5 bases from V and 3 from J; bases not matched to a gene: 9. The CDR3 totals 16 residues. The germline gives CDR1 SNHLY, CDR2 FYNNEI. CDR3 DNA sequence: TGTGCCAGCAGTCTGGAGACTAGCGGGGCCATCTACGAGCAGTACTTC. Protein sequence: CASSLETSGAIYEQYF. The full variable domain, with the rest looked up from reference TRBV2 and TRBJ2-7, is EPEVTQTPSHQVTQMGQEVILRCVPISNHLYFYWYRQILGQKVEFLVSFYNNEISEKSEIFDDQFSVERPDGSNFTLKIRSTKLEDSAMYFCASSLETSGAIYEQYFGPGTRLTVT.

This clone was counted a few times. The CDR3 end shows no conserved phenylalanine or tryptophan, and so a read error is likely. The DNA is left out, because the CDR3 cannot be placed on it with certainty; the CDR3 is given as TCRdb lists it. The chain uses TRBV10-3 and TRBJ1-1. The CDR3 numbers 8 amino acids, ends counted. CDR1 and CDR2 (germline): ENHRY, SYGVKD. CDR3 sequence: CAISSGSG.

V and J are TRBV6-5 and TRBJ1-2, with a weak D call TRBD1 (5 bases). The germline gives CDR1 MNHEY, CDR2 SVGAGI. The V gene lost 5 bases and the J gene lost 5 bases, with 12 bases spanning the gap. This CDR3 region has 13 residues. In DNA form, the CDR3 reads TGTGCCAGCAGTCCCAGGGAAAGTTATGGCTACACCTTC. This codes for CASSPRESYGYTF.